This TCR beta chain was sequenced in a study of blood T cell repertoires in COVID-19. Whole-study context: Samples of COVID-19 (acute and convalescent) were obtained from the United States, Italy and Spain. T cells, B-cell-depleted T cells, or PBMCs supplied cDNA or gDNA.

Per the original methods: Counts of nucleated cells, estimated from reference gene primer amplification, were obtained. Clones were read by immunoSEQ multiplex PCR, and TCRdb kept only the in-frame ones, dropping some. Clone size and the V and J calls come from that table; the DNA yielded D and trimming. This sample yields some 160,000 clones, of which more than 75% are seen a single time; roughly 4.5% belongs to the top ten. The germline gives CDR1 LGHDT, CDR2 YNNKEL (reference sequence). CDR3 length equals 17 residues. V dropped 6 bases and J dropped 8 bases, with 25 bases sitting between them. This clonotype originated in a man aged 60 to 69 with acute or convalescent COVID-19. The chain employs TRBV3-1 (or the pseudogene TRBV3-2) and TRBJ2-2; weak D call: TRBD1 (5 bases). Sequences were obtained from peripheral blood. CDR3 sequence reads: CASRRQVGGAPGGELFF. DNA of the CDR3: TGTGCCAGCAGAAGGCAGGTTGGTGGGGCGCCAGGTGGGGAGCTGTTTTTT.